Shown below are 2 T cell receptor beta chains from a single sample sequenced in a study of T cell repertoires in cytomegalovirus infection. Via MiXCR, TCRdb re-called the reads, giving one row per CDR3 protein. The sample yields fewer than 1,000,000 distinct CDR3 sequences, about a third seen once. Their cognate antigens are unknown. The sequenced sample was cultured CD8+ T cells from PBMCs, obtained from culture after CMV antigen stimulation. Receptors originate from a human donor in good health (CMV status not recorded). Some clones in this sample may be carry-over from other donors' samples.

This chain connects TRBV4-1 to TRBJ2-7; TRBD1 aligns across 10 bases. Germline CDR1 reads MGHRA; CDR2 reads YSYEKL. The ends lost 3 bases at V and 5 bases at J; junction bases unmatched: 10. CDR3 length: 16 residues. The CDR3: CASSHPLETGGDEQYF. The CDR3 coding sequence is TGCGCCAGCAGCCATCCGCTAGAGACAGGGGGCGACGAGCAGTACTTC.

This clonotype came up once. A read error may be the cause here, since a much bigger clone is one base away. V usage is TRBV12-3 or TRBV12-4 and J usage is TRBJ2-1, with D possibly being TRBD2 (5 bases). V lost 4 bases to trimming and J lost 7 bases, with 5 bases between them. The CDR3 runs to 11 residues. The chain's CDR3 is CASSWENEQFF. DNA for the CDR3: TGTGCCAGCAGTTGGGAGAATGAGCAGTTCTTC.